Each of the 30 T cell receptor beta chains below was sequenced from the same sample in a study of beta chain features in type 1 diabetes. Study-wide results and limits: Type 1 diabetes patients had TCRB CDR3s that were shorter (moderately but significantly so) in all four CD4+ subsets.

Which antigens these TCRs recognize remains unknown. The study reverse transcribed the entire isolated RNA, so it sequenced expressed TCRB transcripts. Clones were sequenced by immunoSEQ multiplex PCR, and TCRdb holds only the in-frame ones, with some missing. Here the sample spans more than 300,000 clones, over 9.5% being singletons. The sequencing sample was made of naive CD4+ T cells from blood. The receptors were sampled from a woman between 18 and 30 years old with type 1 diabetes.

The V and J genes are TRBV5-1 and TRBJ2-2; 7 nucleotides line up with TRBD1. Germline trimming cut 9 bases from V and 3 bases from J; bases unmatched to any gene: 8. CDR1 SGHRS and CDR2 YFSETQ come from the germline V gene. The CDR3 is made up of 14 amino acids. CDR3 nucleotide sequence: TGCGCCACCTCCCGCCAGGGGGACACCGGGGAGCTGTTTTTT. Translating it yields CATSRQGDTGELFF.

The chain recombines TRBV9 with TRBJ2-7; 8 positions agree with TRBD1. The junction had 10 bases not matched to a gene; V was cut back by 2 bases and J by 0 bases. Germline V gene lookup returns CDR1 SGDLS and CDR2 YYNGEE. This CDR3 comprises 17 residues. Written as DNA, the CDR3 is TGTGCCAGCAGCGTTCCAGGGGGCGGTGTGAGCTCCTACGAGCAGTACTTC. It specifies CASSVPGGGVSSYEQYF.

The chain couples TRBV7-9 to TRBJ2-1; TRBD1 matches 10 bases. The CDR3 is 13 residues long. Germline CDR1 reads SEHNR; CDR2 reads FQNEAQ (reference sequence). With 5 bases clipped from V and 8 bases from J, the junction kept 3 bases outside the gene matches. The CDR3 is CASSIDRGHEQFF. CDR3 nucleotides: TGTGCCAGCAGCATTGACAGGGGGCATGAGCAGTTCTTC.

This clone was found a few times. The chain carries TRBV7-2 and TRBJ2-5; TRBD1 matches at 9 bases. V shed 5 bases, J shed 3 bases, and the junction held 4 bases outside the gene matches. The CDR3 has 14 amino acids. Looked up from germline, CDR1 is SGHTA and CDR2 is FQGNSA. CDR3 loop: CASSTWTGEETQYF. The DNA of the CDR3 is TGTGCCAGCAGCACCTGGACAGGGGAAGAGACCCAGTACTTC.

The sample holds many counts of this clone. The genes are TRBV23-1 and TRBJ2-7; 8 bases map to TRBD1. TRBV23-1 is recorded as an ORF, its role being uncertain. Trimming took 2 bases from V and 2 from J; bases not matched to a gene: 5. This CDR3 region has 15 residues. The CDR3 region is CASSQQRDRPYEQYF. CDR3 nucleotides: TGCGCCAGCAGTCAACAAAGGGACAGGCCCTACGAGCAGTACTTC.

This sequence joins TRBV6-4 and TRBJ1-2; D is ambiguous. Germline V CDR1 and CDR2: MRHNA, SNTAGT. This CDR3 is 15 amino acids long. Between the trimmed V and J ends, which lost 5 bases and 4 bases, there was a span of 17 bases. CDR3 protein: CASSPGPSPIYGYTF. The CDR3 DNA reads TGTGCCAGCAGTCCGGGTCCAAGCCCAATCTATGGCTACACCTTC.

In its sample, this clone was seen a few times. The gene calls are TRBV6-5 and TRBJ1-1; D remains unclear. The germline CDR1 and CDR2 sequences are MNHEY and SVGAGI. CDR3 length equals 13 residues. V lost 2 bases and J lost 6, with 10 bases in between. The CDR3 sequence is CASSYPGLAEAFF. The CDR3 bases are TGTGCCAGCAGTTACCCCGGACTCGCTGAAGCTTTCTTT.

This clone was picked up a small number of times. The chain has TRBV9 and TRBJ2-3, with D perhaps TRBD2 (5 bases). Germline loops: CDR1 SGDLS, CDR2 YYNGEE. This CDR3 contains 14 residues. Trimming removed 4 bases from V and 4 bases from J, with 13 bases in between. The CDR3 protein is CASSPLGGSDTQYF. The CDR3 nucleotides read TGTGCCAGCAGCCCGCTCGGCGGGTCAGATACGCAGTATTTT. The full variable domain, completed using reference TRBV9 and TRBJ2-3, is DSGVTQTPKHLITATGQRVTLRCSPRSGDLSVYWYQQSLDQGLQFLIQYYNGEERAKGNILERFSAQQFPDLHSELNLSSLELGDSALYFCASSPLGGSDTQYFGPGTRLTVL.

CDR3: CASSPRTSGPLGYF. The CDR3 coding sequence is TGTGCCAGCAGCCCCAGGACTAGCGGGCCGCTGGGGTACTTC. The gene calls are TRBV11-2 and TRBJ2-7; 11 nucleotides match TRBD2. In germline, CDR1 is SGHAT, CDR2 FQNNGV. V was clipped by 5 bases and J by 12 bases; unmatched bases: 12. The CDR3 is 14 residues long.

The rearrangement joins TRBV29-1 to TRBJ2-1; 9 bases map to TRBD2. The length of the CDR3 is 14 residues. The V gene's germline CDR1 is SQVTM and CDR2 ANQGSEA. V shed 4 bases and J 4 bases; nucleotides not matched to a gene: 5. CDR3 sequence: CSVVWRGGYNEQFF. As DNA, the CDR3 is TGCAGCGTTGTTTGGCGGGGGGGGTACAATGAGCAGTTCTTC.

In this sample, this clone turned up a few times. The genes are TRBV29-1 and TRBJ2-3, with a tentative D call TRBD1 (5 bases). With 4 bases removed from V and 1 base from J, the gap between germline ends came to 9 bases. Looked up from germline, CDR1 is SQVTM and CDR2 is ANQGSEA. This CDR3 region has 13 residues. CDR3 coding DNA: TGCAGCGTTGCTGCAGGGCGCACAGATACGCAGTATTTT. This gives the protein CSVAAGRTDTQYF.

In this sample, this clone turned up a few times. The chain combines TRBV11-2 with TRBJ1-4, with 10 bases lining up with TRBD1. The germline V gene encodes CDR1 SGHAT and CDR2 FQNNGV. CDR3 length: 13 amino acids. Trimming cost V 6 bases and J 8 bases; bases outside gene matches: 3. CDR3 DNA: TGTGCCAGCAGGACAGGGGGCGAGGAAAAACTGTTTTTT. As protein: CASRTGGEEKLFF.

This clone was seen a few times. The genes are TRBV7-2 and TRBJ2-1; TRBD2 matches 9 bases. V was clipped by 6 bases and J by 0 bases; unmatched bases: 3. CDR3 length: 15 residues. The germline gives CDR1 SGHTA, CDR2 FQGNSA. The CDR3 here is CASRLSGSSYNEQFF. The CDR3 coding sequence is TGTGCCAGCAGACTTAGCGGGAGCTCCTACAATGAGCAGTTCTTC.

This chain joins TRBV27 and TRBJ2-3, with a weak D call TRBD1 (6 bases). The CDR3 contains 12 residues. V lost 6 bases and J 4 bases, leaving 8 bases between the germline ends. Germline CDR1 and CDR2: MNHEY and SMNVEV (reference sequence). The CDR3 protein is CASSWGPDTQYF. CDR3 nucleotides: TGTGCCAGCAGCTGGGGGCCAGATACGCAGTATTTT.

This clone was observed a handful of times. V usage is TRBV6-5 and J usage is TRBJ2-1; D unclear. Germline CDR1 and CDR2: MNHEY and SVGAGI. The CDR3 runs to 16 residues. Trimming cost V 5 bases and J 2 bases, with 16 bases left between them. The CDR3 nucleotides read TGTGCCAGCAGTCACTGGGTAGCCCAAACCTACAATGAGCAGTTCTTC. As protein: CASSHWVAQTYNEQFF.

This clone showed up just a few times. The V and J genes are TRBV7-2 and TRBJ2-6, with D unresolved. V was trimmed by 1 base and J by 3 bases, leaving 7 bases between them. The CDR3 spans 15 residues. From germline, CDR1 is SGHTA and CDR2 FQGNSA. The CDR3 here is CASSLDPFGANVLTF. CDR3 DNA: TGTGCCAGCAGCTTAGATCCTTTTGGGGCCAACGTCCTGACTTTC.

This clone was seen a few times. This chain uses TRBV7-2 with TRBJ1-6; 9 positions match TRBD1. The CDR3 totals 12 residues. With V trimmed by 10 bases and J by 7 bases, 2 bases remained unmatched. Germline loops: CDR1 SGHTA, CDR2 FQGNSA. The DNA for the CDR3 is TGTGCCACCGGACAGGGGAATTCACCCCTCCACTTT. It encodes CATGQGNSPLHF.

A few counts support this clone. The chain recombines TRBV30 with TRBJ1-5; 8 bases fit TRBD1. CDR1 and CDR2 (germline): GTSNPN, SVGIG (reference sequence). J lost 6 bases, V lost 2 bases, and 6 bases had no gene match. This CDR3 comprises 14 residues. The DNA for the CDR3 is TGTGCCTGGAGTCCGGGACAGGCTTCTCAGCCCCAGCATTTT. Amino acid sequence: CAWSPGQASQPQHF.

This clone came up a few times. CDR3 in DNA: TGTGCCAGCAGCTTGCAGGGGGGCTCGGTGGGGAACATTCAGTACTTC. Its protein is CASSLQGGSVGNIQYF. The V gene is TRBV5-6, the J gene TRBJ2-4, with D maybe TRBD1 (7 bases). V was shortened by 1 base and J by 7 bases, with 18 bases between the two germline ends. Germline V lookup: CDR1 SGHDT, CDR2 YYEEEE. The CDR3 sequence is 16 residues long.

The chain employs TRBV9 and TRBJ1-2; D unresolved. This CDR3 spans 15 amino acids. Germline assignment: CDR1 SGDLS and CDR2 YYNGEE. The germline V and J ends were trimmed by 6 bases and 3 bases, with 18 bases remaining between them. The CDR3: CASNEDGLSHYGYTF. CDR3 in DNA: TGTGCCAGCAACGAGGACGGACTGTCCCACTATGGCTACACCTTC. Full variable domain (rest looked up from reference TRBV9 and TRBJ1-2): DSGVTQTPKHLITATGQRVTLRCSPRSGDLSVYWYQQSLDQGLQFLIQYYNGEERAKGNILERFSAQQFPDLHSELNLSSLELGDSALYFCASNEDGLSHYGYTFGSGTRLTVV.

In its sample, this clone was seen a few times. V gene TRBV5-1 combines with J gene TRBJ2-1; D gene uncertain. V was trimmed by 7 bases and J by 0 bases, leaving 11 bases between them. Germline V gene sequence: CDR1 SGHRS, CDR2 YFSETQ. The CDR3 covers 14 residues. CDR3 sequence reads: CASGGASSYNEQFF. DNA for the CDR3: TGCGCCAGCGGCGGTGCGAGCTCCTACAATGAGCAGTTCTTC. The full variable domain, in which reference TRBV5-1 and TRBJ2-1 provide the parts outside the CDR3, is KAGVTQTPRYLIKTRGQQVTLSCSPISGHRSVSWYQQTPGQGLQFLFEYFSETQRNKGNFPGRFSGRQFSNSRSEMNVSTLELGDSALYLCASGGASSYNEQFFGPGTRLTVL.

This clone was observed a handful of times. The sample contains more than one DNA sequence encoding this CDR3. The J gene is TRBJ2-7, the V gene TRBV4-3, with unresolved D. Trimming removed 1 base at V and 1 base at J, with 5 bases between. The germline V gene encodes CDR1 LGHNA and CDR2 YSLEER. CDR3 size: 13 residues. For the CDR3, the DNA is TGCGCCAGCAGCCAAGCTAGTTCCTACGAGCAGTACTTC. Encoded protein: CASSQASSYEQYF.

The chain is built from TRBV28 and TRBJ2-5; 12 bases match TRBD2. The V and J ends lost 3 bases and 4 bases, in that order; junction bases with no gene match: 9. This CDR3 has 17 amino acids. Germline V gene sequence: CDR1 MDHEN, CDR2 SYDVKM. The CDR3 nucleotides are TGTGCCAGCAGTTTTCCGGGACTAGCGGGCGGTGGAGAGACCCAGTACTTC. Residues: CASSFPGLAGGGETQYF.

This CDR3 is CASSQVVGQGKTGELFF. CDR3 DNA: TGCGCCAGCAGCCAAGTGGTAGGGCAGGGAAAAACCGGGGAGCTGTTTTTT. The rearrangement uses TRBV4-3 and TRBJ2-2; D perhaps matches TRBD1 (5 bases). This CDR3 spans 17 amino acids. Germline CDR1 LGHNA, CDR2 YSLEER. V lost 1 base and J lost 5, with 17 bases in between.

This clone was seen a few times. The rearrangement joins TRBV6-6 to TRBJ2-7; the match to TRBD1 covers 8 bases. The CDR3 length is 13 residues. V dropped 6 bases and J dropped 5; count of bases not matched to a gene: 6. Germline loops: CDR1 MNHNY, CDR2 SVGAGI (reference sequence). The CDR3 reads CASRKTGADEQYF. The CDR3 coding sequence is TGTGCCAGCAGGAAGACAGGGGCGGACGAGCAGTACTTC.

The chain is built from TRBV11-2 and TRBJ2-7; 8 bases are shared with TRBD1. Germline CDR1 is SGHAT and CDR2 is FQNNGV. This CDR3 has 14 amino acids. J lost 6 bases, V lost 5 bases, and 9 bases had no gene match. The CDR3 DNA reads TGTGCCAGCAGCGATACCCAGGGGGCTCGCGAGCAGTACTTC. Translated: CASSDTQGAREQYF.

V and J are TRBV5-1 and TRBJ2-5; D not resolved. The CDR3 totals 13 residues. Germline V CDR1 and CDR2: SGHRS, YFSETQ. V lost 2 bases and J 4 bases, leaving 9 bases between the germline ends. The chain's CDR3 is CASSFNAGETQYF. The CDR3 region has the DNA TGCGCCAGCAGCTTCAACGCAGGAGAGACCCAGTACTTC.

This clone was counted a few times. The chain combines TRBV7-2 with TRBJ1-2; TRBD1 matches 7 bases. CDR1 and CDR2 (germline): SGHTA, FQGNSA. The CDR3 runs to 13 residues. V lost 6 bases to trimming and J lost 6 bases; unmatched junction nucleotides: 7. Here the CDR3 DNA reads TGTGCCAGCAGTATAAGACAGGGCGATGGCTACACCTTC. It codes for CASSIRQGDGYTF.

This clone has just a few counts. This chain uses TRBV6-6 with TRBJ1-4; D remains ambiguous. CDR3 length: 13 residues. V gave up 10 bases and J gave up 6 bases, with 15 bases separating them. Germline V gene lookup returns CDR1 MNHNY and CDR2 SVGAGI (reference sequence). Written as DNA, the CDR3 is TGTGCCACCCTCTCCGTGAGCCATGAAAAACTGTTTTTT. Translating gives CATLSVSHEKLFF.

V is TRBV5-1 and J is TRBJ2-7; possible D gene TRBD1, 5 bases. Trimming removed 4 bases at V and 3 bases at J, with 14 bases between. This CDR3 has 14 residues. The germline CDR1 and CDR2 sequences are SGHRS and YFSETQ. The CDR3 region has the DNA TGCGCCAGCAGCCCGCAAGGACATGACTACGAGCAGTACTTC. It is translated as CASSPQGHDYEQYF.